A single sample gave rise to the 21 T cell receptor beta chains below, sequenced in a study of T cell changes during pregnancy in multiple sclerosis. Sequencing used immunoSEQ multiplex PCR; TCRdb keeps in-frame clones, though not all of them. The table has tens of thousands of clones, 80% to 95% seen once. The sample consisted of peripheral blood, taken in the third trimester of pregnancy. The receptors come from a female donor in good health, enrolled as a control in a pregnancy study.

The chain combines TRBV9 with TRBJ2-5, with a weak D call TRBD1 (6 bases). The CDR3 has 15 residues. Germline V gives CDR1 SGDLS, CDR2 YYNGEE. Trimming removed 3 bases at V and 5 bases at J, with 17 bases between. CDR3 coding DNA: TGTGCCAGCAGCGGTGGAGCAGGGGCCTGGGAGACCCAGTACTTC. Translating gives CASSGGAGAWETQYF.

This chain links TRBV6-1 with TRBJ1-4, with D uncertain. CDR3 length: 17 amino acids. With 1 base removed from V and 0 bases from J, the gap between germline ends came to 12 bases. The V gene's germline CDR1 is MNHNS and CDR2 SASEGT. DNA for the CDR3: TGTGCCAGCAGTGAAGGTTACGGTTTTGCAACTAATGAAAAACTGTTTTTT. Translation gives CASSEGYGFATNEKLFF.

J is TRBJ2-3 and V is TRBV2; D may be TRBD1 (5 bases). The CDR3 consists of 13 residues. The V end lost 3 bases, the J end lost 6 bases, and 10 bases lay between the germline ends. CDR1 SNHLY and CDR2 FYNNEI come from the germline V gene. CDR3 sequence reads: CASSDRAVDTQYF. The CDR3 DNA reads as TGTGCCAGCAGTGACAGGGCCGTGGATACGCAGTATTTT.

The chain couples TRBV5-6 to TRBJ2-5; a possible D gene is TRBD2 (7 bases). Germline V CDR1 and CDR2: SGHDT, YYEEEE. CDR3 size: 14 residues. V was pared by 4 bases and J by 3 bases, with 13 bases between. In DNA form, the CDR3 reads TGTGCCAGCAGCCTAGGAGGGGGGGAAGAGACCCAGTACTTC. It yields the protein CASSLGGGEETQYF. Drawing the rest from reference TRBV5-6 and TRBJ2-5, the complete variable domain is DAGVTQSPTHLIKTRGQQVTLRCSPKSGHDTVSWYQQALGQGPQFIFQYYEEEERQRGNFPDRFSGHQFPNYSSELNVNALLLGDSALYLCASSLGGGEETQYFGPGTRLLVL.

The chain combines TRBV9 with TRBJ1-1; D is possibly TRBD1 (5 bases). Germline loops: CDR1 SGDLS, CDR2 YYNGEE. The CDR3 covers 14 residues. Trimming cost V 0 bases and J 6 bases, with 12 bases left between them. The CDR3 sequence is CASSVAGSGAEAFF. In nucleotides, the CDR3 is TGTGCCAGCAGCGTAGCAGGGTCAGGCGCTGAAGCTTTCTTT.

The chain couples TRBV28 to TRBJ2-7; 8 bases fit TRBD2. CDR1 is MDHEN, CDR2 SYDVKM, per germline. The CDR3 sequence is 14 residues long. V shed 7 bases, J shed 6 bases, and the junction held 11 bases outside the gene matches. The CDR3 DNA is TGTGCCAGCACTCATGTTAGCGGGATAAGCGAGCAGTACTTC. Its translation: CASTHVSGISEQYF.

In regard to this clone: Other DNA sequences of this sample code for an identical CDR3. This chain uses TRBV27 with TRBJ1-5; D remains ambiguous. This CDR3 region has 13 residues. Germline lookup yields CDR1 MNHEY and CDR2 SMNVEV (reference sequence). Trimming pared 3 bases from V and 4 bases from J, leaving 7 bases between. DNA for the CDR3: TGTGCCAGCAGTTTTGGCGGGAATCAGCCCCAGCATTTT. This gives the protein CASSFGGNQPQHF.

The CDR3 is CASSKRGLADEQFF. CDR3 sequence (DNA): TGTGCCAGCAGTAAAAGGGGACTAGCAGATGAGCAGTTCTTC. V and J are TRBV28 and TRBJ2-1; 9 bases agree with TRBD2. With V trimmed by 5 bases and J by 8 bases, 7 bases remained unmatched. Germline lookup yields CDR1 MDHEN and CDR2 SYDVKM. The CDR3 spans 14 residues.

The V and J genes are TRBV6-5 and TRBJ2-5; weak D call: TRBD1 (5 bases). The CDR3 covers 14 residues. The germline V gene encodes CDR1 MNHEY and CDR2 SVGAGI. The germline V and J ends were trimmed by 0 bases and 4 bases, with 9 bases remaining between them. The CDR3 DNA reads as TGTGCCAGCAGTTACTCCCCAAGGGGAGAGACCCAGTACTTC. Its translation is CASSYSPRGETQYF.

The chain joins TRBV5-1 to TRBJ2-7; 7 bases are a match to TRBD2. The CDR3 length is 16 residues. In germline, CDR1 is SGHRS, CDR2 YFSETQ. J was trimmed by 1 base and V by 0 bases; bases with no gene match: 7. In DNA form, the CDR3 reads TGCGCCAGCAGCTTGGGGGTGGGGGGGGAGTCCTACGAGCAGTACTTC. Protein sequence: CASSLGVGGESYEQYF.

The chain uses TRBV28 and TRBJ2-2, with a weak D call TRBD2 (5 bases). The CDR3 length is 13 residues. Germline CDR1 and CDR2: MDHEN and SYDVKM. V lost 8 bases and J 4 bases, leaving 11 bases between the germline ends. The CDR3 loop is CASQTTPTGELFF. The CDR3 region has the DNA TGTGCCAGCCAGACTACGCCCACCGGGGAGCTGTTTTTT.

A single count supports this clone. The CDR3 coding sequence is TGTGCCAGCAGCTTGGCTGAACAGGGGTATGAAAAACTGTTTTTT. Translation gives CASSLAEQGYEKLFF. The chain has TRBV5-4 and TRBJ1-4; 7 nucleotides align to TRBD1. The length of the CDR3 is 15 residues. V gave up 0 bases and J gave up 6 bases; unmatched junction bases: 5. Germline assignment: CDR1 SGHNT and CDR2 YYREEE (reference sequence).

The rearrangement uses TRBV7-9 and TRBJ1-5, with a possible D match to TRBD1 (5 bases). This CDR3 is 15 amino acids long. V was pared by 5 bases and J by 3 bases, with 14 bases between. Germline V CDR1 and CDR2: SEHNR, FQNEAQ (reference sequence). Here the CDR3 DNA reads TGTGCCAGCAGCCGTGAGACAGATCTCAATCAGCCCCAGCATTTT. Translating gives CASSRETDLNQPQHF.

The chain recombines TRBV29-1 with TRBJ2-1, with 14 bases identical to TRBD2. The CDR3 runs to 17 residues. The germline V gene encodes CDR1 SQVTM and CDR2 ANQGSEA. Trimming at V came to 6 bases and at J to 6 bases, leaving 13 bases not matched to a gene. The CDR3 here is CSVQDPRLAGGRNEQFF. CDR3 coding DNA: TGCAGCGTCCAGGACCCTAGACTAGCGGGAGGGCGCAATGAGCAGTTCTTC.

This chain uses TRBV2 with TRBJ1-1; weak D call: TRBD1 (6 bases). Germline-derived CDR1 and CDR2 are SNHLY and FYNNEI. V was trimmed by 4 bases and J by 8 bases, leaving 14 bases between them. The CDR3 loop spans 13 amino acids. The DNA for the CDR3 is TGTGCCAGCAGTGTACAGCTGGGGACAGAAGCTTTCTTT. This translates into CASSVQLGTEAFF.

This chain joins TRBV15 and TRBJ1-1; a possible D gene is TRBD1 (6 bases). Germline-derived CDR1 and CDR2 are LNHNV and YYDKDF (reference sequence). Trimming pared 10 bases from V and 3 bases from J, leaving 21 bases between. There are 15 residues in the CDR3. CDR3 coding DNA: TGTGCCATCCCCGGGGGGGGCGGAGGGGACACTGAAGCTTTCTTT. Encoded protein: CAIPGGGGGDTEAFF. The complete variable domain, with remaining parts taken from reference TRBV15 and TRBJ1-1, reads DAMVIQNPRYQVTQFGKPVTLSCSQTLNHNVMYWYQQKSSQAPKLLFHYYDKDFNNEADTPDNFQSRRPNTSFCFLDIRSPGLGDTAMYLCAIPGGGGGDTEAFFGQGTRLTVV.

In DNA, the CDR3 is TGTGCCAGCAGCTTGGATCAGGACAGGGGCCAAAACTATGGCTACACCTTC. The encoded protein is CASSLDQDRGQNYGYTF. J is TRBJ1-2 and V is TRBV7-8, with 9 bases aligning to TRBD1. Germline V gene lookup returns CDR1 SGHVS and CDR2 FQNEAQ. CDR3 length: 17 amino acids. V trimming: 3 bases; J trimming: 2 bases; junction bases outside the gene matches: 10.

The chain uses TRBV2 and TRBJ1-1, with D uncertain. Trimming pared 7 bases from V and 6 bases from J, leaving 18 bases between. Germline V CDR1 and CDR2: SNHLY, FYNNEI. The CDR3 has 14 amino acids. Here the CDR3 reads CASTPGHLRAEAFF. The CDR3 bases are TGTGCCAGCACCCCAGGCCACCTGAGAGCTGAAGCTTTCTTT. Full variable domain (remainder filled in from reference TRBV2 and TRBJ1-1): EPEVTQTPSHQVTQMGQEVILRCVPISNHLYFYWYRQILGQKVEFLVSFYNNEISEKSEIFDDQFSVERPDGSNFTLKIRSTKLEDSAMYFCASTPGHLRAEAFFGQGTRLTVV.

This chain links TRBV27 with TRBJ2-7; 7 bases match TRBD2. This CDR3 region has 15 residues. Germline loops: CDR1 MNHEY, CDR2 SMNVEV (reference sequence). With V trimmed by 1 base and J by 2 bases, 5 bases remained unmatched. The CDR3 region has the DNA TGTGCCAGCAGTTTATTGGGGGGGACCCCCTACGAGCAGTACTTC. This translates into CASSLLGGTPYEQYF.

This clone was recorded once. The CDR3 region has the DNA TGTGCCAGTAGTATGCGGGGGGGCAATCAGCCCCAGCATTTT. Its translation is CASSMRGGNQPQHF. V usage is TRBV19 and J usage is TRBJ1-5, with TRBD1 as a possible D gene (5 bases). The CDR3 is made up of 14 amino acids. V gave up 3 bases and J gave up 2 bases, with 8 bases separating them. Germline values: CDR1 LNHDA, CDR2 SQIVND (reference sequence).

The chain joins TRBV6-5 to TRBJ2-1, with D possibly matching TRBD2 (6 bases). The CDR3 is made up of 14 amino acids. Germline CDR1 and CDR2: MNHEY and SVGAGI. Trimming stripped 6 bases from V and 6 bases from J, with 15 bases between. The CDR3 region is CASRQTGGSNEQFF. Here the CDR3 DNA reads TGTGCCAGCAGACAAACAGGAGGGTCCAATGAGCAGTTCTTC.